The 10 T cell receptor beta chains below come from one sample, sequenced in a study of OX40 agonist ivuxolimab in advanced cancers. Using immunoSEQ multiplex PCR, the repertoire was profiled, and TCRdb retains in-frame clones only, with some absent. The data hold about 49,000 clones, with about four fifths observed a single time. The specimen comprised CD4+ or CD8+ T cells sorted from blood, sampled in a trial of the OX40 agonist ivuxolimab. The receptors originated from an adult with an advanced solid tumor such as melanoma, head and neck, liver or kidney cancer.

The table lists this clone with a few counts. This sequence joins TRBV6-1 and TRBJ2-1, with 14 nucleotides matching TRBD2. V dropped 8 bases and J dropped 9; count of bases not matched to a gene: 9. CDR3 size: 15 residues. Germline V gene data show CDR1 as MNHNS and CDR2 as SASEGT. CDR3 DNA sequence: TGTGCCAGCGCCTCCGGGACTAGCGGGAGTCTTGAGCAGTTCTTC. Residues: CASASGTSGSLEQFF.

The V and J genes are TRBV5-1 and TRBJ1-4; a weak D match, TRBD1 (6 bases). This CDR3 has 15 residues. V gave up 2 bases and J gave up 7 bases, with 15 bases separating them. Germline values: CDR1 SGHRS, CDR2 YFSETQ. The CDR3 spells CASSFNRVGSEKLFF. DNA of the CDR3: TGCGCCAGCAGCTTTAACAGGGTAGGAAGTGAAAAACTGTTTTTT.

The CDR3, as DNA: TGCAGCGTTGTAGGCAGGGGGAGCACAGATACGCAGTATTTT. Translation gives CSVVGRGSTDTQYF. The chain links TRBV29-1 to TRBJ2-3, with 7 bases lining up with TRBD1. The CDR3 totals 14 residues. CDR1 SQVTM and CDR2 ANQGSEA come from the germline V gene. The trim removed 4 bases at V and 0 bases at J, leaving 4 bases unmatched.

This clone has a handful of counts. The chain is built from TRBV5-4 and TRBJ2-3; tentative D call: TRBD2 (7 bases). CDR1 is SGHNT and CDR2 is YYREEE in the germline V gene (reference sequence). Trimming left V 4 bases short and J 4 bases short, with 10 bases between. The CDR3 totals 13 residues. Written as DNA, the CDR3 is TGTGCCAGCAGCCGGGGGGCGGCAGATACGCAGTATTTT. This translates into CASSRGAADTQYF.

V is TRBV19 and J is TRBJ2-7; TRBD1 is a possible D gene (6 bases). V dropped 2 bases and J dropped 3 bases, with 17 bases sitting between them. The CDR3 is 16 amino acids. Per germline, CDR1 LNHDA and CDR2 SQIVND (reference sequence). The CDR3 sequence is CASSIKIQGSIYEQYF. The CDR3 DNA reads TGTGCCAGTAGTATAAAGATCCAGGGGTCGATCTACGAGCAGTACTTC.

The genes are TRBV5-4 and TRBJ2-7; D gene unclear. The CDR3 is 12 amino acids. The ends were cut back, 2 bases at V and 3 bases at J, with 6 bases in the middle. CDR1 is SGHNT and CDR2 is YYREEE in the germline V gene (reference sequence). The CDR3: CASSLVGYEQYF. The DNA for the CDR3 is TGTGCCAGCAGCTTAGTAGGCTACGAGCAGTACTTC.

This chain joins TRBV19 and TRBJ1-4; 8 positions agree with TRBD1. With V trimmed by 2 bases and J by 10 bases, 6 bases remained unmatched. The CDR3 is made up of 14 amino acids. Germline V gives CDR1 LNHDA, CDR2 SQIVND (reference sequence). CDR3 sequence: CASSIIGQGGKLFF. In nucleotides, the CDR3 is TGTGCCAGTAGTATAATTGGACAGGGTGGAAAACTGTTTTTT.

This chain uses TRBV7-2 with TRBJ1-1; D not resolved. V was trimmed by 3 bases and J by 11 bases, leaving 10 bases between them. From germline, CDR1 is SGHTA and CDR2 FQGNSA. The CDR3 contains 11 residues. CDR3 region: CASSFLFGAFF. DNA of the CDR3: TGTGCCAGCAGCTTTCTGTTCGGGGCTTTCTTT.

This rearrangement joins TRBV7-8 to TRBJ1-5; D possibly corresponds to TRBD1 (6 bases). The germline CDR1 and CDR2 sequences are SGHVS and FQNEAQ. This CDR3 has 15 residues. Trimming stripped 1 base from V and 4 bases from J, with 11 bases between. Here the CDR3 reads CASSLGGRGNQPQHF. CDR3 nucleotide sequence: TGTGCCAGCAGCTTAGGGGGGCGGGGGAATCAGCCCCAGCATTTT.

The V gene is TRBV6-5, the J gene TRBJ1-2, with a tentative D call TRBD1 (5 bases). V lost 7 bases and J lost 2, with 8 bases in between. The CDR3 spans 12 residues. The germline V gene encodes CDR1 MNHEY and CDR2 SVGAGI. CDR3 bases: TGTGCCAGCAACGGGGGGAACTATGGCTACACCTTC. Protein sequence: CASNGGNYGYTF.